These 28 T cell receptor beta chains were all obtained from the same sample, sequenced in a study of blood T cell repertoires in COVID-19. Using immunoSEQ multiplex PCR, the repertoire was profiled, and TCRdb retains in-frame clones only, with some absent. Altogether about 170,000 clones are present, roughly 85% being singletons, with the ten largest covering 2.5% to 4%. The sample comprised peripheral blood. These receptors came from a human donor with acute or convalescent COVID-19. The donor label of this sample is uncertain.

This clone was recorded once. This chain connects TRBV12-2 to TRBJ1-2; TRBD1 is the table's D call, not checked against the DNA. TRBV12-2 is a recognized pseudogene. CDR3 size: 15 residues. The CDR3 DNA reads as TGTGCAAGTCGCATGGGACAGGGGTGCGGGTATGGCTACACCTTC. This codes for CASRMGQGCGYGYTF.

The chain uses TRBV28 and TRBJ2-7, with 8 bases matching TRBD1. The CDR3 contains 14 residues. The germline CDR1 and CDR2 sequences are MDHEN and SYDVKM. Losses at the gene ends were 2 bases for V and 9 bases for J; bases not matched to a gene: 9. The CDR3 is CASSLADREMGQYF. The CDR3 DNA sequence: TGTGCCAGCAGTTTAGCGGACAGGGAAATGGGGCAGTACTTC.

This sequence joins TRBV2 and TRBJ1-2; the D is unclear. V lost 2 bases and J 10 bases, leaving 11 bases between the germline ends. The germline V gene has CDR1 SNHLY and CDR2 FYNNEI. The CDR3 is 12 amino acids. CDR3 protein: CASSERTALYTF. CDR3 coding DNA: TGTGCCAGCAGTGAAAGAACAGCCCTCTACACCTTC. Supplemented by reference TRBV2 and TRBJ1-2, the full variable domain reads EPEVTQTPSHQVTQMGQEVILRCVPISNHLYFYWYRQILGQKVEFLVSFYNNEISEKSEIFDDQFSVERPDGSNFTLKIRSTKLEDSAMYFCASSERTALYTFGSGTRLTVV.

This clone has only a few counts. In nucleotides, the CDR3 is TGTGCCAGCAGCTCGGGACTACTCTCCAATCAGCCCCAGCATTTT. It translates to CASSSGLLSNQPQHF. This chain links TRBV27 with TRBJ1-5, with TRBD1 as a possible D gene (5 bases). CDR3 length equals 15 residues. V shed 6 bases and J shed 3 bases, with 15 bases lying between them. Germline V lookup: CDR1 MNHEY, CDR2 SMNVEV (reference sequence).

The chain uses TRBV19 and TRBJ1-2, with TRBD1 identical over 7 bases. V was clipped by 5 bases and J by 3 bases; unmatched bases: 12. Germline lookup yields CDR1 LNHDA and CDR2 SQIVND (reference sequence). This CDR3 comprises 16 residues. CDR3 nucleotide sequence: TGTGCCAGTAGTGCACCCGGACAGGCCAAAGACTATGGCTACACCTTC. Its translation: CASSAPGQAKDYGYTF.

This clone was picked up a small number of times. J is TRBJ2-7 and V is TRBV30, with 7 bases that match TRBD2. V shed 2 bases and J 0 bases; nucleotides not matched to a gene: 4. In germline, CDR1 is GTSNPN, CDR2 SVGIG (reference sequence). The CDR3 consists of 14 residues. Written as DNA, the CDR3 is TGTGCCTGGAGTCGCGGGGGTGGCTCCTACGAGCAGTACTTC. This encodes CAWSRGGGSYEQYF.

About this clone: At the DNA level, this CDR3 is encoded by other sequences in the same sample as well. This rearrangement joins TRBV7-2 to TRBJ1-1; D gene unclear. Germline values: CDR1 SGHTA, CDR2 FQGNSA. The CDR3 consists of 11 residues. Trimming stripped 5 bases from V and 5 bases from J, with 6 bases between. The CDR3 DNA reads TGTGCCAGCAGCCCTAGGACTGAAGCTTTCTTT. Translating gives CASSPRTEAFF.

This chain connects TRBV12-3 or TRBV12-4 to TRBJ1-6; possible D gene TRBD1, 6 bases. V lost 6 bases to trimming and J lost 7 bases, with 10 bases between them. The CDR3 is made up of 13 amino acids. The CDR3 spells CASRDSQNSPLHF. CDR3 nucleotide sequence: TGTGCCAGCAGGGACAGTCAAAATTCACCCCTCCACTTT.

The rearrangement uses TRBV9 and TRBJ2-2; 7 bases fit TRBD1. With V trimmed by 1 base and J by 0 bases, 3 bases remained unmatched. CDR3 length: 16 amino acids. Germline V gene sequence: CDR1 SGDLS, CDR2 YYNGEE. CDR3 region: CASSVMGTANTGELFF. CDR3 nucleotide sequence: TGTGCCAGCAGCGTAATGGGGACAGCGAACACCGGGGAGCTGTTTTTT. The full variable domain, in which reference TRBV9 and TRBJ2-2 provide the parts outside the CDR3, is DSGVTQTPKHLITATGQRVTLRCSPRSGDLSVYWYQQSLDQGLQFLIQYYNGEERAKGNILERFSAQQFPDLHSELNLSSLELGDSALYFCASSVMGTANTGELFFGEGSRLTVL.

This chain links TRBV9 with TRBJ2-2; D call uncertain. This CDR3 is built from 13 residues. CDR1 is SGDLS and CDR2 is YYNGEE in the germline V gene. V was shortened by 4 bases and J by 7 bases, with 11 bases between the two germline ends. In DNA, the CDR3 is TGTGCCAGCAGCATCCTCGGCGGCGGGGAGCTGTTTTTT. Amino acid sequence: CASSILGGGELFF.

The chain carries TRBV27 and TRBJ1-2; possible D gene TRBD1, 5 bases. Germline V lookup: CDR1 MNHEY, CDR2 SMNVEV (reference sequence). Between the trimmed V and J ends, which lost 2 bases and 0 bases, there was a span of 13 bases. This CDR3 region has 16 residues. The CDR3 DNA reads TGTGCCAGCAGTTTACTCGGGGGAGGGGCTAACTATGGCTACACCTTC. Its translation is CASSLLGGGANYGYTF.

The gene calls are TRBV30 and TRBJ2-3, with TRBD1 matching over 9 bases. The CDR3 covers 13 residues. V shed 8 bases and J 1 base; nucleotides not matched to a gene: 4. Per the germline V gene, CDR1 is GTSNPN and CDR2 is SVGIG (reference sequence). In DNA, the CDR3 is TGTGCCGCGGACAGGGGCGGCACAGATACGCAGTATTTT. Encoded protein: CAADRGGTDTQYF.

The chain is built from TRBV6-5 and TRBJ2-3; 8 bases agree with TRBD1. The CDR3 totals 15 residues. J lost 5 bases, V lost 0 bases, and 4 bases had no gene match. Germline CDR1 and CDR2: MNHEY and SVGAGI. In DNA form, the CDR3 reads TGTGCCAGCAGTTACTCCAGGGGGCTAGGAGATACGCAGTATTTT. Its protein is CASSYSRGLGDTQYF.

The DNA of the CDR3 is TGTGCCAGCAGTGAATGGGGCCTCGGCACCGGGGAGCTGTTTTTT. Translating gives CASSEWGLGTGELFF. The J gene is TRBJ2-2, the V gene TRBV2; a possible D gene is TRBD1 (5 bases). CDR1 SNHLY and CDR2 FYNNEI come from the germline V gene. The V end was cut by 2 bases, the J end by 4 bases, with 11 bases between. The CDR3 length is 15 residues.

J is TRBJ1-2 and V is TRBV5-6; 10 nucleotides line up with TRBD1. The CDR3 runs to 16 residues. Looked up from germline, CDR1 is SGHDT and CDR2 is YYEEEE. J gave up 4 bases and V 4 bases, and 10 bases lay outside the gene matches. This CDR3 reads CASSGIGTGEAYGYTF. CDR3 nucleotides: TGTGCCAGCAGCGGGATCGGGACAGGGGAGGCCTATGGCTACACCTTC.

The V gene is TRBV19, the J gene TRBJ2-6; unclear D gene. V was shortened by 6 bases and J by 0 bases, with 9 bases between the two germline ends. This CDR3 contains 15 residues. Germline loops: CDR1 LNHDA, CDR2 SQIVND (reference sequence). The CDR3: CASSLQYSGANVLTF. CDR3 bases: TGTGCCAGTAGCCTCCAGTACTCTGGGGCCAACGTCCTGACTTTC.

The V and J genes are TRBV4-3 and TRBJ1-3, with D perhaps TRBD1 (5 bases). The CDR3 is 17 amino acids. Germline-derived CDR1 and CDR2 are LGHNA and YSLEER. V was trimmed by 0 bases and J by 5 bases, leaving 17 bases between them. The CDR3 sequence: CASSQDIRGTGRNTIYF. The CDR3 coding sequence is TGCGCCAGCAGCCAAGATATCCGGGGGACGGGTAGAAACACCATATATTTT.

This chain connects TRBV7-3 to TRBJ2-1, with 12 bases fitting TRBD2. This CDR3 has 15 amino acids. Germline loops: CDR1 SGHTA, CDR2 FQGTGA. V was pared by 5 bases and J by 7 bases, with 6 bases of the junction left unmatched. The CDR3 DNA sequence: TGTGCCAGCAGCACTAGCGGGGGGCGAGAGAATGAGCAGTTCTTC. Its translation: CASSTSGGRENEQFF.

The chain combines TRBV18 with TRBJ2-1; 7 nucleotides match TRBD2. CDR3 length: 17 amino acids. V lost 4 bases to trimming and J lost 4 bases; unmatched junction nucleotides: 13. Per germline, CDR1 KGHSH and CDR2 LQKENI. CDR3 loop: CASSRASSGGPYNEQFF. The CDR3 DNA follows: TGTGCCAGCTCACGTGCCTCTAGCGGCGGACCTTACAATGAGCAGTTCTTC.

CDR3 in DNA: TGCAGCGTTGAACGGGTCCAAGAGACCCAGTACTTC. This encodes CSVERVQETQYF. This chain links TRBV29-1 with TRBJ2-5; no definite D call. CDR3 size: 12 residues. The germline V gene encodes CDR1 SQVTM and CDR2 ANQGSEA. The germline V and J ends were trimmed by 2 bases and 1 base, with 5 bases remaining between them.

V usage is TRBV2 and J usage is TRBJ1-2, with TRBD1 matching 7 bases. The trim removed 5 bases at V and 8 bases at J, leaving 8 bases unmatched. This CDR3 is built from 13 residues. Germline values: CDR1 SNHLY, CDR2 FYNNEI. The CDR3 DNA follows: TGTGCCAGCAGTTTGACAGGGCGGGAAGGCTACACCTTC. Protein: CASSLTGREGYTF.

The CDR3 nucleotides read TGTGCCAGCGATGAGTGGGGAGCGGGCTATGGCTACACCTTC. This sequence encodes CASDEWGAGYGYTF. This rearrangement joins TRBV28 to TRBJ1-2; no definite D call. CDR1 is MDHEN and CDR2 is SYDVKM in the germline V gene. The germline V and J ends were trimmed by 8 bases and 4 bases, with 17 bases remaining between them. This CDR3 comprises 14 residues.

The J gene is TRBJ2-7, the V gene TRBV5-6, with TRBD2 matching over 15 bases. The germline V gene has CDR1 SGHDT and CDR2 YYEEEE. V lost 4 bases and J lost 4; bases outside the gene matches: 3. The CDR3 length is 15 residues. CDR3 protein: CASSTGLAGGYEQYF. The DNA of the CDR3 is TGTGCCAGCAGCACCGGACTAGCGGGGGGGTACGAGCAGTACTTC.

This chain connects TRBV4-1 to TRBJ1-5; D unresolved. Trimming cost V 6 bases and J 2 bases, with 11 bases left between them. Germline V CDR1 and CDR2: MGHRA, YSYEKL. The CDR3 spans 14 residues. The CDR3 bases are TGCGCCAGCAGTCTCGGGGAAGGCAATCAGCCCCAGCATTTT. The encoded protein is CASSLGEGNQPQHF.

The chain links TRBV11-3 to TRBJ2-5; D not certain. The CDR3 spans 13 residues. V was trimmed by 4 bases and J by 2 bases, leaving 8 bases between them. The V gene's germline CDR1 is SGHNT and CDR2 YENEEA. DNA for the CDR3: TGTGCCAGCAGCTCTGGAGTTCAAGAGACCCAGTACTTC. Encoded protein: CASSSGVQETQYF.

The V call is TRBV7-9, the J call TRBJ1-5, with 9 bases fitting TRBD1. V gave up 6 bases and J gave up 6 bases; unmatched junction bases: 12. CDR3 length: 16 residues. Germline-derived CDR1 and CDR2 are SEHNR and FQNEAQ (reference sequence). CDR3 sequence: CASSLDRGRNGQPQHF. As DNA, the CDR3 is TGTGCCAGCAGTCTAGACAGGGGGAGAAACGGTCAGCCCCAGCATTTT.

The chain is built from TRBV5-1 and TRBJ2-3; TRBD1 matches at 8 bases. Germline assignment: CDR1 SGHRS and CDR2 YFSETQ. This CDR3 has 15 residues. Trimming at V came to 1 base and at J to 4 bases, leaving 5 bases not matched to a gene. The CDR3 coding sequence is TGCGCCAGCAGCTTGAACAGGGGGTCGGCAGATACGCAGTATTTT. Its translation is CASSLNRGSADTQYF.

For the CDR3, the DNA is TGCAGCTTCATCGGTGAGGGACAGGGCCTGAAAAGGGGCTACGAGCAGTACTTC. Translated, it gives CSFIGEGQGLKRGYEQYF. The rearrangement joins TRBV29-1 to TRBJ2-7, with 9 nucleotides matching TRBD1. CDR1 is SQVTM and CDR2 is ANQGSEA in the germline V gene. The CDR3 runs to 18 residues. Losses at the gene ends were 8 bases for V and 3 bases for J; bases not matched to a gene: 23.